The TCR beta chain under discussion was sequenced for a study of cytomegalovirus exposure and HLA in healthy donors. Study-wide findings and caveats: In vitro checks showed that three CMV-associated chains really do target CMV antigens.

This table comes from immunoSEQ multiplex PCR, and its TCRdb copy is limited to in-frame clones, with some not included. The sample shows 110,000 to 150,000 clones, 80% to 90% of them seen only once. As for this clone: Its specificity is not known.

Germline CDR1 MNHEY, CDR2 SMNVEV (reference sequence). Trimming pared 1 base from V and 8 bases from J, leaving 14 bases between. The CDR3 spans 14 residues. The receptor comes from a woman in her 30s in good health and CMV-seronegative. Sequencing was carried out using PBMCs. The chain joins TRBV27 to TRBJ1-2; D possibly corresponds to TRBD1 (6 bases). The CDR3 DNA is TGTGCCAGCAGTTTATTTCCAGGGGCTGGGGGCTACACCTTC. Amino acid sequence: CASSLFPGAGGYTF.